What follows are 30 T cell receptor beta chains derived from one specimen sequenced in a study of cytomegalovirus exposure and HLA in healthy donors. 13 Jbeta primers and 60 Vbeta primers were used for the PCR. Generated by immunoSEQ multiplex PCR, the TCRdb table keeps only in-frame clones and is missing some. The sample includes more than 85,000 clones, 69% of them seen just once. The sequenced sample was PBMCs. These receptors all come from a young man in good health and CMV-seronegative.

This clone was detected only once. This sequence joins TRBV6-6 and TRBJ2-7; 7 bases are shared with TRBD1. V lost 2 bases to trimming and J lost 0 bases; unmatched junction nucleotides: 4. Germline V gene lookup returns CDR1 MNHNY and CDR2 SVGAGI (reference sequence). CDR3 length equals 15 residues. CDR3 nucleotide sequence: TGTGCCAGCAGTTACACCCGGGACAGCTCCTACGAGCAGTACTTC. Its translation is CASSYTRDSSYEQYF.

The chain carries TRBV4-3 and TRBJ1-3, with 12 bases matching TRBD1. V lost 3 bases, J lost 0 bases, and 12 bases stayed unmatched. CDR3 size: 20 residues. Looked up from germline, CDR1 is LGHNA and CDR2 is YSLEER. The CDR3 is CASSHLIGTGGPISGNTIYF. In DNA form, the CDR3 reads TGCGCCAGCAGCCACCTCATCGGGACAGGGGGCCCCATCTCTGGAAACACCATATATTTT.

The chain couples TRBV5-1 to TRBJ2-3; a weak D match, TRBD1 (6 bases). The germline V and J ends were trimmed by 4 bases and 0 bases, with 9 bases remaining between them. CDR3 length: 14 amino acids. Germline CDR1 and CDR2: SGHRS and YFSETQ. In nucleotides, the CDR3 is TGCGCCAGCAGCCTAGGACAGAGCACAGATACGCAGTATTTT. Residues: CASSLGQSTDTQYF. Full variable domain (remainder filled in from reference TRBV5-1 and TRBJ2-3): KAGVTQTPRYLIKTRGQQVTLSCSPISGHRSVSWYQQTPGQGLQFLFEYFSETQRNKGNFPGRFSGRQFSNSRSEMNVSTLELGDSALYLCASSLGQSTDTQYFGPGTRLTVL.

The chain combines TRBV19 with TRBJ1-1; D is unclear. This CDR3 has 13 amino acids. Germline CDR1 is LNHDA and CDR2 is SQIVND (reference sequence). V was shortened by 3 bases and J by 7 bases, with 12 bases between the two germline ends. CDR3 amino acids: CASSISEIHEAFF. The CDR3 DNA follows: TGTGCCAGTAGTATCTCAGAAATCCATGAAGCTTTCTTT. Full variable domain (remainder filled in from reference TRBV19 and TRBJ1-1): DGGITQSPKYLFRKEGQNVTLSCEQNLNHDAMYWYRQDPGQGLRLIYYSQIVNDFQKGDIAEGYSVSREKKESFPLTVTSAQKNPTAFYLCASSISEIHEAFFGQGTRLTVV.

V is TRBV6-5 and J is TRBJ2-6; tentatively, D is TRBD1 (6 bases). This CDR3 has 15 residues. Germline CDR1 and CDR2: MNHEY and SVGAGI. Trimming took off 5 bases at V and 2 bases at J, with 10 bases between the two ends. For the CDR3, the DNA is TGTGCCAGCAGTAGGACAGCTACTGGGGCCAACGTCCTGACTTTC. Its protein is CASSRTATGANVLTF.

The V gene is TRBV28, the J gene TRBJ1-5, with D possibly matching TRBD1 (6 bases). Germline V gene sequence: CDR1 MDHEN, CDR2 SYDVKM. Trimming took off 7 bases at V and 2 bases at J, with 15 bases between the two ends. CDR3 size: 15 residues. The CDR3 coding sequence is TGTGCCAGCACATTCCAGGGGTTCGGCAATCAGCCCCAGCATTTT. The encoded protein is CASTFQGFGNQPQHF.

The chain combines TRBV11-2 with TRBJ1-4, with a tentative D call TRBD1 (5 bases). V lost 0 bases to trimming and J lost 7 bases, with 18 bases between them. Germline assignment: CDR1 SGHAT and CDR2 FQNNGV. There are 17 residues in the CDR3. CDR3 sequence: CASSLDGESRVGEKLFF. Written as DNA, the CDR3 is TGTGCCAGCAGCTTAGATGGCGAAAGCAGGGTGGGTGAAAAACTGTTTTTT.

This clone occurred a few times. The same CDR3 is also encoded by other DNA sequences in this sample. CDR3 nucleotide sequence: TGCGCCAGCAGCTTGGGAGGCACAGATACGCAGTATTTT. This gives the protein CASSLGGTDTQYF. The J gene is TRBJ2-3, the V gene TRBV5-1; no clear D. The V end lost 0 bases, the J end lost 1 base, and 3 bases lay between the germline ends. This CDR3 is built from 13 residues. Germline lookup yields CDR1 SGHRS and CDR2 YFSETQ. The full variable domain, completed using reference TRBV5-1 and TRBJ2-3, is KAGVTQTPRYLIKTRGQQVTLSCSPISGHRSVSWYQQTPGQGLQFLFEYFSETQRNKGNFPGRFSGRQFSNSRSEMNVSTLELGDSALYLCASSLGGTDTQYFGPGTRLTVL.

The CDR3 nucleotides are TGCAGCGTGAACGGTCAGGGGGCCTCCGTCTACGAGCAGTACTTC. Translation gives CSVNGQGASVYEQYF. The V and J genes are TRBV29-1 and TRBJ2-7, with 8 bases identical to TRBD1. V lost 6 bases to trimming and J lost 3 bases; unmatched junction nucleotides: 13. The CDR3 is 15 residues long. CDR1 is SQVTM, CDR2 ANQGSEA, per germline.

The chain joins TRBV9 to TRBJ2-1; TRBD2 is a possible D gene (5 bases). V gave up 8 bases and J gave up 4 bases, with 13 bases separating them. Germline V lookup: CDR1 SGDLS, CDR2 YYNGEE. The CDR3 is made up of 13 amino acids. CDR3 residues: CASSVSEYNEQFF. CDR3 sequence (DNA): TGTGCCAGTTCCGTTAGCGAGTACAATGAGCAGTTCTTC.

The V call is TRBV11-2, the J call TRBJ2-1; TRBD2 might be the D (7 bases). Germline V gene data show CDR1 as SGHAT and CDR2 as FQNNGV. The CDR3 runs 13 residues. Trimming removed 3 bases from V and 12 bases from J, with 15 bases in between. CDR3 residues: CASSLGEGVGQFF. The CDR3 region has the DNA TGTGCCAGCAGCTTGGGGGAGGGGGTTGGGCAGTTCTTC.

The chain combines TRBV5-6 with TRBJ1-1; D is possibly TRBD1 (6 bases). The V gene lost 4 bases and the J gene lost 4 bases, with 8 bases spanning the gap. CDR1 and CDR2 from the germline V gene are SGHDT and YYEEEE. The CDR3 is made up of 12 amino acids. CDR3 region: CASSPGATEAFF. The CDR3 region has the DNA TGTGCCAGCAGCCCAGGGGCCACTGAAGCTTTCTTT.

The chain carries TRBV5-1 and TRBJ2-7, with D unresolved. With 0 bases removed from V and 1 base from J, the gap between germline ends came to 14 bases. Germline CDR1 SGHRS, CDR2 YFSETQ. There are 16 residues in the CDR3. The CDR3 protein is CASSLDRSTNSYEQYF. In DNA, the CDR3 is TGCGCCAGCAGCTTGGACAGATCCACAAATTCCTACGAGCAGTACTTC.

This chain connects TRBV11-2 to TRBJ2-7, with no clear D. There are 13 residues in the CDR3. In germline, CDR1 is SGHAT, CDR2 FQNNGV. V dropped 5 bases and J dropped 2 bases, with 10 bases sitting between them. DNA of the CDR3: TGTGCCAGCAGCCCCTCGGGTACCTACGAGCAGTACTTC. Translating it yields CASSPSGTYEQYF.

The CDR3 spells CASSLTSSYEQYF. DNA of the CDR3: TGTGCCAGCAGCTTAACTAGCAGTTACGAGCAGTACTTC. V usage is TRBV5-4 and J usage is TRBJ2-7; weak D call: TRBD2 (6 bases). In germline, CDR1 is SGHNT, CDR2 YYREEE (reference sequence). Trimming cost V 2 bases and J 4 bases, with 10 bases left between them. The CDR3 runs to 13 residues.

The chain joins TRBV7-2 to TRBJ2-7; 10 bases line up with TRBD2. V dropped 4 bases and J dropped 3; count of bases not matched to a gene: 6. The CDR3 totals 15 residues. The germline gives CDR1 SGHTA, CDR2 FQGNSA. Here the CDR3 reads CASSWKSSGSYEQYF. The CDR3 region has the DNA TGTGCCAGCAGCTGGAAATCTAGCGGGAGCTACGAGCAGTACTTC.

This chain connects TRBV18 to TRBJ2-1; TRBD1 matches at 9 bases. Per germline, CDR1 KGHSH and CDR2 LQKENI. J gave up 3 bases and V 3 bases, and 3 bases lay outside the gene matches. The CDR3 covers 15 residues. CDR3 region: CASSPGQGFYNEQFF. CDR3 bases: TGTGCCAGCTCACCGGGACAGGGTTTCTACAATGAGCAGTTCTTC.

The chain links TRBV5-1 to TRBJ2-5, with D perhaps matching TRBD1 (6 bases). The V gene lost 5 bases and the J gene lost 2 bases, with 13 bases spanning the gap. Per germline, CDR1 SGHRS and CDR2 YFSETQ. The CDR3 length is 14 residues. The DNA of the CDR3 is TGCGCCAGCAGTCGCCAGGGGATACAAGAGACCCAGTACTTC. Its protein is CASSRQGIQETQYF.

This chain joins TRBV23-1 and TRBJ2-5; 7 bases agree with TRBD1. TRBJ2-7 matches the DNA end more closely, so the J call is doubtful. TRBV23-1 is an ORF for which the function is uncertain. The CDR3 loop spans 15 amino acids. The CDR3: CASSQPSGTDYEQYF. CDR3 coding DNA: TGCGCCAGCAGTCAACCCTCCGGGACAGACTACGAGCAGTACTTC.

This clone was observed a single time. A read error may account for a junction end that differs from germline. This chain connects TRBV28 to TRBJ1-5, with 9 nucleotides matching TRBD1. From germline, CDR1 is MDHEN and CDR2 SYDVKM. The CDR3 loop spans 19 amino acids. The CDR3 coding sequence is TGTGCCAGCAGTGGCCTCCCGGGACAGGGCCATCCTAGCTATCAGCCCCAGCATTTT. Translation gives CASSGLPGQGHPSYQPQHF. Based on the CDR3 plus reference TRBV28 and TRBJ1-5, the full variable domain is DVKVTQSSRYLVKRTGEKVFLECVQDMDHENMFWYRQDPGLGLRLIYFSYDVKMKEKGDIPEGYSVSREKKERFSLILESASTNQTSMYLCASSGLPGQGHPSYQPQHFGDGTRLSIL.

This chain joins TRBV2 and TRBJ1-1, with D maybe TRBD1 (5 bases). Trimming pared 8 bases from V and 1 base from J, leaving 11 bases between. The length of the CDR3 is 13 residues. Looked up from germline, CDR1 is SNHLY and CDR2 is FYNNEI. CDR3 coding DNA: TGTGCCAGCGAGGAGGGGCCGAACACTGAAGCTTTCTTT. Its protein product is CASEEGPNTEAFF.

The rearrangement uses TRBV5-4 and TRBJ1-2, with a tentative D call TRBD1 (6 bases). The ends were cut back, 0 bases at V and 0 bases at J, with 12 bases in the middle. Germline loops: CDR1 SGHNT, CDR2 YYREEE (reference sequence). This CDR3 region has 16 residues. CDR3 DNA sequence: TGTGCCAGCAGCTTGGTTCAGGGGCCAGCTAACTATGGCTACACCTTC. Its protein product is CASSLVQGPANYGYTF.

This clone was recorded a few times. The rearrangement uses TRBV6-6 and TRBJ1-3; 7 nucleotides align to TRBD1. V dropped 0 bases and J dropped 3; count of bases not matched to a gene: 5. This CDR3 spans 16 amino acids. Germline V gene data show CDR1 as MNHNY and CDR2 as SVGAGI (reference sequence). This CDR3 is CASSYSSQGDGNTIYF. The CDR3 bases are TGTGCCAGCAGTTACTCGAGTCAGGGGGATGGAAACACCATATATTTT.

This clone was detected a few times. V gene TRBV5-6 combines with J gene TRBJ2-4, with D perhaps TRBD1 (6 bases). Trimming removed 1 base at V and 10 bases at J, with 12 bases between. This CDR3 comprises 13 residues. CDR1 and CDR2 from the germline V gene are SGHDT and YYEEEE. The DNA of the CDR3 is TGTGCCAGCAGCTTGTTCGACAGGCCTATTCAGTACTTC. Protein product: CASSLFDRPIQYF.

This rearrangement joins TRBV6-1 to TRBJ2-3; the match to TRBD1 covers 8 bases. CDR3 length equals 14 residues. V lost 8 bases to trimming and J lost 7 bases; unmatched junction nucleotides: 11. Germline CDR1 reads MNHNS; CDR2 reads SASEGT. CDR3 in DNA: TGTGCCAGCTCGGGACAGGTGCAAGGAAATACGCAGTATTTT. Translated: CASSGQVQGNTQYF.

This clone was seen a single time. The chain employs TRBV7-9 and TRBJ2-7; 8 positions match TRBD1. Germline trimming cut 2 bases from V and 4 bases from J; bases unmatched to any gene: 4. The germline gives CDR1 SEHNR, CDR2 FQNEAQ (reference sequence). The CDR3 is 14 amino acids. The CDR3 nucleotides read TGTGCCAGCAGCTTACAGGGGGCAGGGTACGAGCAGTACTTC. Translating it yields CASSLQGAGYEQYF.

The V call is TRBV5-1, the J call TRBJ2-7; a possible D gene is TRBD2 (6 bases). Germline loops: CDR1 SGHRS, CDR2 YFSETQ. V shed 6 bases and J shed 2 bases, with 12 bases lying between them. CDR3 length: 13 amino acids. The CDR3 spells CASTGVLTYEQYF. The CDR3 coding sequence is TGCGCCAGCACGGGGGTCTTAACCTACGAGCAGTACTTC.

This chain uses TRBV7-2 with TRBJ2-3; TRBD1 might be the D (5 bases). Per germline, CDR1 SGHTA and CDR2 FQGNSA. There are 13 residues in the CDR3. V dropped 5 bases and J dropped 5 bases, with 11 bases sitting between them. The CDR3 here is CASSPWGQDTQYF. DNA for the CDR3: TGTGCCAGCAGCCCGTGGGGCCAAGATACGCAGTATTTT.

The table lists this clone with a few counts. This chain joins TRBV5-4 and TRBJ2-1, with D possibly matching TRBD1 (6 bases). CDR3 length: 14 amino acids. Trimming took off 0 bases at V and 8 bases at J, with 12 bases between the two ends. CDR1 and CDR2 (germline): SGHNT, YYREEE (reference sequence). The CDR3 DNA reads TGTGCCAGCAGCTTGGTGGGGGCGCCTTATGAGCAGTTCTTC. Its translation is CASSLVGAPYEQFF. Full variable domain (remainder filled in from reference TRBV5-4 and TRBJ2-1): ETGVTQSPTHLIKTRGQQVTLRCSSQSGHNTVSWYQQALGQGPQFIFQYYREEENGRGNFPPRFSGLQFPNYSSELNVNALELDDSALYLCASSLVGAPYEQFFGPGTRLTVL.

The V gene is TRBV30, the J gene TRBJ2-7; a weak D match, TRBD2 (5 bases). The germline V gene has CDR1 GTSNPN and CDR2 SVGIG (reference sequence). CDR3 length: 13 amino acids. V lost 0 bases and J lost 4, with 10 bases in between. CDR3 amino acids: CAWSVREGYEQYF. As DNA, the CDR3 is TGTGCCTGGAGTGTACGGGAAGGGTACGAGCAGTACTTC.